Listed below are T cell receptor beta chains from one sample, sequenced in a study of cytomegalovirus exposure and HLA in healthy donors. Method: immunoSEQ multiplex PCR; TCRdb's copy keeps in-frame clones and lacks some. The sample includes about 160,000 clones, over 60% seen only once; the top ten take approximately 3.1%. Source material: PBMCs. These receptors were taken from a woman between 35 and 50 years old in good health and CMV-seronegative. Each CDR3 is given without its conserved first and last residue.

j_call v_call cdr3_length cdr3_aa
TRBJ1-1 TRBV19 13 ASSEGGSWGAEAF
TRBJ1-1 TRBV7-9 12 ASSNTGEDTEAF
TRBJ1-3 TRBV6-5 14 ASSYLGGEGGNTIY
TRBJ1-1 TRBV20-1 9 SGKERTEAF
TRBJ1-2 TRBV11-2 12 ASSSPRGPYGYT
TRBJ2-3 TRBV11-2 12 ASSRLAVGDTQY
TRBJ2-3 TRBV5-1 11 ASSWGQGDTQY
TRBJ2-2 TRBV27 16 ASSFSGGTLWSTGELF
TRBJ1-2 TRBV7-9 8 ASGNSFYT
TRBJ2-1 TRBV28 13 ASCLGSDSYNEQF
TRBJ2-5 TRBV2 12 ASSDRGIQETQY
TRBJ2-5 TRBV19 13 ASSIAGGAGETQY
TRBJ2-5 TRBV28 14 ASSLYLTSGEETQY
TRBJ1-1 TRBV6-4 13 ASAVDGHMNTEAF
TRBJ1-1 TRBV28 11 ASSRYKNTEAF
TRBJ2-1 TRBV11-2 14 ASSLDIYRPNNEQF
TRBJ1-1 TRBV6-5 13 ASSYSIFGPSEAF
TRBJ2-2 TRBV5-1 12 ASSIYRETGELF
TRBJ1-5 TRBV4-1 16 ASSQGLANFRNVQPQH
TRBJ2-7 TRBV5-1 14 ASSFQTSGGSYEQY
TRBJ1-1 TRBV6-5 12 ASSELQGNTEAF
TRBJ1-2 TRBV4-1 12 ASSQDQGIYGYT
TRBJ1-5 TRBV27 13 ASSTRQASNQPQH